Below are 7 T cell receptor beta chains sequenced from a single sample in a study of blood T cell repertoires in COVID-19. The repertoire was sequenced with immunoSEQ multiplex PCR; TCRdb's copy has only in-frame clones and lacks some. The sample has about 330,000 clones, 85% to 90% seen once. Sample: PBMCs or T cells enriched from blood (not recorded which). The receptors here all came from a woman aged 18-29 years who had recovered from COVID-19.

The chain carries TRBV4-1 and TRBJ1-6; D is uncertain. The CDR3 extends over 15 amino acids. The germline V gene has CDR1 MGHRA and CDR2 YSYEKL. Trimming took 4 bases from V and 9 from J, leaving 16 bases between them. In DNA form, the CDR3 reads TGCGCCAGCAGCCCCGGCCGGGATCTCTCTTCACCCCTCCACTTT. This sequence encodes CASSPGRDLSSPLHF.

CDR3 bases: TGTGCCAGCAGCTTAGGGAGGGGGGGTTTCGACTATGGCTACACCTTC. Its translation: CASSLGRGGFDYGYTF. The chain recombines TRBV7-2 with TRBJ1-2; D may be TRBD1 (6 bases). CDR1 is SGHTA and CDR2 is FQGNSA in the germline V gene. V was clipped by 1 base and J by 3 bases, with 15 bases between them. This CDR3 contains 16 residues.

The chain recombines TRBV2 with TRBJ2-1; tentatively, D is TRBD1 (5 bases). V was pared by 4 bases and J by 0 bases, with 16 bases between. Per germline, CDR1 SNHLY and CDR2 FYNNEI. This CDR3 spans 17 amino acids. The CDR3, as DNA: TGTGCCAGCAGTGGTTCAGTTGGGGCCTCCTCCTACAATGAGCAGTTCTTC. This sequence encodes CASSGSVGASSYNEQFF.

V usage is TRBV9 and J usage is TRBJ2-1; 9 nucleotides agree with TRBD1. The CDR3 is 14 amino acids. Per germline, CDR1 SGDLS and CDR2 YYNGEE. The V gene end was trimmed by 2 bases and the J gene end by 7 bases; junction bases not matched to a gene: 4. CDR3 in amino acids: CASSVLQGANEQFF. The CDR3 DNA reads TGTGCCAGCAGCGTCCTACAGGGGGCGAATGAGCAGTTCTTC.

V is TRBV9 and J is TRBJ2-4, with 10 bases aligning to TRBD2. Germline trimming cut 4 bases from V and 2 bases from J; bases unmatched to any gene: 6. The CDR3 length is 16 residues. The germline CDR1 and CDR2 sequences are SGDLS and YYNGEE. CDR3 bases: TGTGCCAGCAGCTACGGGACTAGCGAGACCAAAAACATTCAGTACTTC. It encodes CASSYGTSETKNIQYF.

This chain links TRBV7-2 with TRBJ2-7; D is perhaps TRBD2 (7 bases). In germline, CDR1 is SGHTA, CDR2 FQGNSA. The CDR3 loop spans 14 amino acids. V lost 6 bases and J lost 5, with 17 bases in between. CDR3 in amino acids: CASSDPGGLHEQYF. In DNA, the CDR3 is TGTGCCAGCAGTGATCCGGGGGGCCTACACGAGCAGTACTTC.

The chain combines TRBV3-1 (or the pseudogene TRBV3-2) with TRBJ1-2; 11 nucleotides line up with TRBD1. This CDR3 contains 14 residues. The J segment lost 7 bases and the V segment lost 5 bases, leaving 6 bases of the junction unmatched. Germline-derived CDR1 and CDR2 are LGHDT and YNNKEL (reference sequence). CDR3 residues: CASSLTGQGGGYTF. The DNA for the CDR3 is TGTGCCAGCAGCTTAACGGGACAGGGGGGTGGCTACACCTTC.